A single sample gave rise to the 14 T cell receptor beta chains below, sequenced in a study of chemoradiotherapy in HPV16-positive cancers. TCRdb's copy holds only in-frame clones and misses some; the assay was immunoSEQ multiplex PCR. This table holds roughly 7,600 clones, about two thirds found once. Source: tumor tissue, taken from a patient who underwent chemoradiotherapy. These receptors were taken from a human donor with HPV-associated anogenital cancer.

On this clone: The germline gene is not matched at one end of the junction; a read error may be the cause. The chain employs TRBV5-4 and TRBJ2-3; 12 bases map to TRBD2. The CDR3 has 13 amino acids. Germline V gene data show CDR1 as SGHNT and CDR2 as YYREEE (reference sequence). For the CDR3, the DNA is TGTGCCAGCAGTTTGGACCTAGCGGGAGGGGTGTTTTTT. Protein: CASSLDLAGGVFF.

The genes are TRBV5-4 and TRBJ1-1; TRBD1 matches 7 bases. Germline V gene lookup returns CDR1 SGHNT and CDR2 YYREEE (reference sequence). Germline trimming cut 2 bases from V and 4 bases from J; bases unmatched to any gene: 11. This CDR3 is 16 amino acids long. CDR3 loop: CASSFRQGTRGTEAFF. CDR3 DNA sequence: TGTGCCAGCAGCTTTCGACAGGGTACCAGGGGCACTGAAGCTTTCTTT. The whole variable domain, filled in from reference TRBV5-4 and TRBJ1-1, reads ETGVTQSPTHLIKTRGQQVTLRCSSQSGHNTVSWYQQALGQGPQFIFQYYREEENGRGNFPPRFSGLQFPNYSSELNVNALELDDSALYLCASSFRQGTRGTEAFFGQGTRLTVV.

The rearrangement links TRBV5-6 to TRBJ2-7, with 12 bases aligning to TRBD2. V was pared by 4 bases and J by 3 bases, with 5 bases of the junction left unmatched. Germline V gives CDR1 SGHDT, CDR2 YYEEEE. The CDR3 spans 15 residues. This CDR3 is CASSPLAGGVYEQYF. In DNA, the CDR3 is TGTGCCAGCAGCCCTCTAGCGGGAGGGGTCTACGAGCAGTACTTC.

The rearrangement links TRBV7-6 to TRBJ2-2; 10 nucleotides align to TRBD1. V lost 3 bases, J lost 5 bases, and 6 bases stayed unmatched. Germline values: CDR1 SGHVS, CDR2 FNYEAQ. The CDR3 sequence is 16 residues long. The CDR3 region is CASSFPGTGDTGELFF. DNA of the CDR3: TGTGCCAGCAGCTTCCCCGGGACAGGGGATACCGGGGAGCTGTTTTTT.

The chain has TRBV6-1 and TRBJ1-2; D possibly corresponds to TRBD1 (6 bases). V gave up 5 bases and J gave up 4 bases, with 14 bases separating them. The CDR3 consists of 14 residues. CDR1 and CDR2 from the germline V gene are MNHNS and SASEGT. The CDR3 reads CASSLRRGRYGYTF. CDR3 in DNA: TGTGCCAGCAGTCTCCGCAGGGGCCGCTATGGCTACACCTTC.

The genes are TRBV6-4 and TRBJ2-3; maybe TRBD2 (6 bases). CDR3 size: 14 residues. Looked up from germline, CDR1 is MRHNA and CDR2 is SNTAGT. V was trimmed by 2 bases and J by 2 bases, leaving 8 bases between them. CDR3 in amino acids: CASSDGGATDTQYF. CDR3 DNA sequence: TGTGCCAGCAGTGACGGCGGGGCCACAGATACGCAGTATTTT.

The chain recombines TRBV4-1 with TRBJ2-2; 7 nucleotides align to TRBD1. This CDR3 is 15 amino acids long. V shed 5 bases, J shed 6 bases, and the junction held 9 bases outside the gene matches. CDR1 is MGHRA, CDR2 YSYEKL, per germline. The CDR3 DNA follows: TGCGCCAGCAGCGCAGGACAGGACCTCGCCGGGGAGCTGTTTTTT. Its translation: CASSAGQDLAGELFF.

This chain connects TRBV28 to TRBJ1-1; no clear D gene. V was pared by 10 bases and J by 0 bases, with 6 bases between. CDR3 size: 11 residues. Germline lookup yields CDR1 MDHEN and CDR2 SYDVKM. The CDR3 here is CATGMNTEAFF. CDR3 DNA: TGTGCCACAGGAATGAACACTGAAGCTTTCTTT.

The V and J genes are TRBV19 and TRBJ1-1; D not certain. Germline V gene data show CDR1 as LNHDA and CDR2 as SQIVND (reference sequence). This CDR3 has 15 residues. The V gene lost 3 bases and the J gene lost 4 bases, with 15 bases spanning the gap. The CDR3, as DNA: TGTGCCAGTAGTATTTCGCTTGCAGCGGGCACTGAAGCTTTCTTT. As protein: CASSISLAAGTEAFF.

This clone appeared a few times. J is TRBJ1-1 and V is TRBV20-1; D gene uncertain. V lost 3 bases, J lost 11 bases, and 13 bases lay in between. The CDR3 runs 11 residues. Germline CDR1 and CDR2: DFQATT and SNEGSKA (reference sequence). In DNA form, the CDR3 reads TGCAGTGCTAGGACCTTCGATCTTGCTTTCTTT. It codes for CSARTFDLAFF.

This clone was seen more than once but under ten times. The CDR3 region is CASSFRALYNEQFF. The CDR3 DNA is TGTGCCAGCAGTTTCAGAGCGCTTTACAATGAGCAGTTCTTC. The chain combines TRBV25-1 with TRBJ2-1; unclear D gene. Germline V CDR1 and CDR2: MGHDK, SYGVNS. The V end lost 5 bases, the J end lost 4 bases, and 12 bases lay between the germline ends. The CDR3 has 14 residues.

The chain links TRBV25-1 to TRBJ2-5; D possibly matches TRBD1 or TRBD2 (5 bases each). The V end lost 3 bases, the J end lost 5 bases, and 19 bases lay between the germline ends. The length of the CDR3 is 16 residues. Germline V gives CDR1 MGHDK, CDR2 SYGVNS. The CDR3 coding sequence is TGTGCCAGCAGTGAGCCTTCATCCGGGACGAGGGAGACCCAGTACTTC. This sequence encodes CASSEPSSGTRETQYF. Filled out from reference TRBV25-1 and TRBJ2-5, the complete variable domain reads EADIYQTPRYLVIGTGKKITLECSQTMGHDKMYWYQQDPGMELHLIHYSYGVNSTEKGDLSSESTVSRIRTEHFPLTLESARPSHTSQYLCASSEPSSGTRETQYFGPGTRLLVL.

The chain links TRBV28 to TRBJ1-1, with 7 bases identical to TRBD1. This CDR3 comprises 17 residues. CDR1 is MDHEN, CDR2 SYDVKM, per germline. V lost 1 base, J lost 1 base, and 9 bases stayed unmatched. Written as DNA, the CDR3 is TGTGCCAGCAGTTTATTCTTGTTGGGACAGACGAACACTGAAGCTTTCTTT. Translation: CASSLFLLGQTNTEAFF.

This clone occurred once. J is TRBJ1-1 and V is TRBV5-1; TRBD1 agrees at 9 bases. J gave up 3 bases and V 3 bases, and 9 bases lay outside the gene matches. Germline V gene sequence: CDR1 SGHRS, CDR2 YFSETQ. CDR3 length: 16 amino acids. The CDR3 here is CASSWRPGQGYTEAFF. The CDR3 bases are TGCGCCAGCAGCTGGAGGCCGGGACAGGGATACACTGAAGCTTTCTTT.